These T cell receptor beta chains were read from a single sample in a study of identical twins. One entry per CDR3 protein, called by TCRdb with MiXCR from the 5' RACE reads. The profile covers approximately 250,000 distinct CDR3 sequences, with 6.5% appearing a single time and about 14% taken by the ten largest. The same sample was also used in a study of T cells expressing NK-cell markers.

Sequenced: CD8+ T cells sorted from blood. The receptors were gathered from a woman younger than 35 in good health. The CDR3 runs from the conserved cysteine through the conserved F or W. The D gene is left open where the match is weak. A row's size may be missing; if present it is once, few, many or a size class.

D gene	J gene	clone size	V gene	CDR3 protein
.	TRBJ2-7	.	TRBV6-5	CASSSGLGEFEQYF
.	TRBJ2-7	few	TRBV5-1	CASSTRDSHWDEQYF
.	TRBJ2-7	many	TRBV6-2/TRBV6-3	CASSYRSTDSYEQYF
.	TRBJ2-1	few	TRBV7-8	CASSSPQAEGDEQFF
TRBD2	TRBJ2-7	.	TRBV9	CASSPLSSGGFYEQYF
TRBD2	TRBJ2-7	many	TRBV7-8	CASKGGGAGVGEQYF
.	TRBJ2-1	few	TRBV7-6	CASSSESGYNEQFF
.	TRBJ1-2	few	TRBV14	CANHGYTF
.	TRBJ1-1	many	TRBV3-1	CASSQVQGAPNTEAFF
TRBD1	TRBJ2-7	many	TRBV7-9	CASSLGQEYYEQYF
.	TRBJ1-5	many	TRBV12-3/TRBV12-4	CASSLTGYQPQHF
.	TRBJ1-1	many	TRBV7-2	CASSLPGQEAFF
.	TRBJ1-4	many	TRBV10-2	CASSPTSATNEKLFF
.	TRBJ2-2	.	TRBV9	CASSVRIVGNANTGELFF
TRBD2	TRBJ2-7	many	TRBV10-3	CAISDFGLAGPSYEQYF
.	TRBJ1-1	many	TRBV6-5	CASSSLGGGWGAFF
.	TRBJ2-3	few	TRBV11-2	CASTRDSTDTQYF
.	TRBJ1-1	many	TRBV12-3/TRBV12-4	CASSFLAGWHTEAFF
.	TRBJ2-5	.	TRBV4-1	CASSQWSVGSAQETQYF
TRBD2	TRBJ2-3	few	TRBV20-1	CSARDGTSGGGYTDTQYF
TRBD1	TRBJ1-2	many	TRBV12-3/TRBV12-4	CASSTTTDQGDYTF
TRBD1	TRBJ1-4	few	TRBV6-6	CASRPGTAEKLFF
.	TRBJ1-3	.	TRBV7-3	CASSPLGGTGNTIYF